The 10 T cell receptor beta chains reported below all come from one sample, sequenced in a study of T cells after yellow fever vaccination. In TCRdb, the 5' RACE reads were re-called with MiXCR into one record per CDR3 protein. The sample lists over 300,000 distinct CDR3 sequences; roughly 7% were seen once. The sample here was PBMCs, taken about 41 days after the first yellow fever vaccination. The receptors derive from a man aged 18 to 30 who received the YFV17D yellow fever vaccine.

The chain carries TRBV12-3 or TRBV12-4 and TRBJ2-7; 9 nucleotides match TRBD2. This CDR3 has 16 residues. The junction had 9 bases not matched to a gene; V was cut back by 6 bases and J by 0 bases. CDR3 residues: CASSSVAGESSYEQYF. CDR3 nucleotides: TGTGCCAGCAGCTCGGTAGCGGGGGAAAGCTCCTACGAGCAGTACTTC.

A few counts support this clonotype. This chain joins TRBV9 and TRBJ2-7, with D maybe TRBD1 (5 bases). Trimming pared 0 bases from V and 3 bases from J, leaving 10 bases between. This CDR3 has 14 amino acids. The germline V gene has CDR1 SGDLS and CDR2 YYNGEE. The CDR3 region is CASSVGPDSYEQYF. DNA of the CDR3: TGTGCCAGCAGCGTAGGCCCCGACAGCTACGAGCAGTACTTC.

The rearrangement joins TRBV11-2 to TRBJ2-4; D is uncertain. The germline V gene has CDR1 SGHAT and CDR2 FQNNGV. CDR3 length: 15 amino acids. V shed 6 bases and J shed 0 bases, with 12 bases lying between them. This CDR3 is CASRDTNLAKNIQYF. CDR3 nucleotide sequence: TGTGCCAGCAGGGATACGAACCTAGCCAAAAACATTCAGTACTTC.

This rearrangement joins TRBV27 to TRBJ2-1; TRBD1 matches 9 bases. The CDR3 has 16 residues. Unmatched junction bases numbered 8, after V lost 6 bases and J lost 2 bases. Germline loops: CDR1 MNHEY, CDR2 SMNVEV (reference sequence). The CDR3 protein is CASRQLTGGPYNEQFF. DNA of the CDR3: TGTGCCAGCAGACAATTGACAGGGGGACCCTACAATGAGCAGTTCTTC.

This clonotype showed up just a few times. The V gene is TRBV20-1, the J gene TRBJ1-6; D is unresolved. The CDR3 has 15 amino acids. CDR1 is DFQATT and CDR2 is SNEGSKA in the germline V gene (reference sequence). V gave up 0 bases and J gave up 1 base, with 7 bases separating them. CDR3 DNA sequence: TGCAGTGCTAGAGATGGAATTTCCTATAATTCACCCCTCCACTTT. It codes for CSARDGISYNSPLHF.

The table lists this clonotype with a few counts. The chain recombines TRBV5-5 with TRBJ2-2; D gene ambiguous. Germline-derived CDR1 and CDR2 are SGHKS and YYEKEE (reference sequence). Deletions cut 7 bases from V and 1 base from J, with 11 bases between. The CDR3 length is 14 residues. The CDR3 DNA follows: TGTGCCAGCGGTGTATTGGTGAACACCGGGGAGCTGTTTTTT. Translated: CASGVLVNTGELFF.

There are a few counts of this clonotype. The V call is TRBV30, the J call TRBJ2-3, with 14 nucleotides matching TRBD2. The germline V gene encodes CDR1 GTSNPN and CDR2 SVGIG (reference sequence). Trimming took 3 bases from V and 3 from J; bases not matched to a gene: 8. There are 17 residues in the CDR3. This chain's CDR3 is CAWRRLWTSGGTDTQYF. The CDR3 DNA reads TGTGCCTGGAGGCGATTGTGGACTAGCGGGGGGACAGATACGCAGTATTTT.

The V and J genes are TRBV20-1 and TRBJ2-4, with D possibly being TRBD1 or TRBD2 (5 bases each). Trimming left V 6 bases short and J 0 bases short, with 18 bases between. The CDR3 extends over 16 amino acids. Germline CDR1 reads DFQATT; CDR2 reads SNEGSKA (reference sequence). The CDR3 region has the DNA TGCAGTGCGATCCGGGACGCCCTTATAGCCAAAAACATTCAGTACTTC. Its protein is CSAIRDALIAKNIQYF.

V usage is TRBV12-3 or TRBV12-4 and J usage is TRBJ1-4; no firm D call. Trimming shortened V by 3 bases and J by 5 bases, and 10 bases separated the two germline ends. This CDR3 comprises 14 residues. CDR3 nucleotide sequence: TGTGCCAGCAGTTTCGGGAACCAGAATGAAAAACTGTTTTTT. Protein sequence: CASSFGNQNEKLFF.

Many counts were recorded for this clonotype. This sequence joins TRBV18 and TRBJ2-2; 8 bases fit TRBD1. J lost 7 bases, V lost 0 bases, and 7 bases had no gene match. CDR1 is KGHSH, CDR2 LQKENI, per germline. The CDR3 extends over 16 amino acids. The CDR3 DNA is TGTGCCAGCTCACCACCGGACAGGGCATTAATCGGGGAGCTGTTTTTT. This codes for CASSPPDRALIGELFF.